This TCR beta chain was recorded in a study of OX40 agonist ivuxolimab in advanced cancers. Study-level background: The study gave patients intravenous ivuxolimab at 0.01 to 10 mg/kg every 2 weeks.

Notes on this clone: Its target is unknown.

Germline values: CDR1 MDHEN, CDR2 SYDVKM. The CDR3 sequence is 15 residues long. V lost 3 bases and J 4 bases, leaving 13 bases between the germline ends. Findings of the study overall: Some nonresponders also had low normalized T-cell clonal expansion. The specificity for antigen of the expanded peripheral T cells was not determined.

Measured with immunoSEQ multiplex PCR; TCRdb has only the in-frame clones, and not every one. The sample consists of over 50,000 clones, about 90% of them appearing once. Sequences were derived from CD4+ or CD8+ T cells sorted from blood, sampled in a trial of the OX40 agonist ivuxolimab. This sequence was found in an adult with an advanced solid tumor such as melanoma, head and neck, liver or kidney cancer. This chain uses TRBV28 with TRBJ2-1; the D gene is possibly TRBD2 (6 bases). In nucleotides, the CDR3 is TGTGCCAGCAGTTTTCTGGCGGGGCCATACAATGAGCAGTTCTTC. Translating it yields CASSFLAGPYNEQFF. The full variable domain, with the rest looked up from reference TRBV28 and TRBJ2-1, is DVKVTQSSRYLVKRTGEKVFLECVQDMDHENMFWYRQDPGLGLRLIYFSYDVKMKEKGDIPEGYSVSREKKERFSLILESASTNQTSMYLCASSFLAGPYNEQFFGPGTRLTVL.